Reported below is one TCR beta chain. Its antigen is not known. Those who donated were healthy bone marrow donors. The study ran its PCR with 60 Vbeta and 13 Jbeta primers. Repertoires were generated with immunoSEQ multiplex PCR, while TCRdb's copy carries only in-frame clones and drops some. The profile shows over 100,000 clones, over 60% of them singletons. The CDR3 is 17 amino acids. Losses at the gene ends were 0 bases for V and 5 bases for J; bases not matched to a gene: 11. CDR1 is LGHNA and CDR2 is YSLEER in the germline V gene. The data originate from a study of cytomegalovirus exposure and HLA in healthy donors. Study-wide points: A list of roughly 180 TCR beta chains associated with cytomegalovirus was given.

The rearrangement links TRBV4-3 to TRBJ2-5; 8 bases are shared with TRBD1. This TCR came from a man aged 40-49 years in good health and CMV-seropositive. Sequenced material: PBMCs. CDR3 region: CASSQEGSRGLRETQYF. The CDR3 nucleotides read TGCGCCAGCAGCCAAGAAGGGAGCAGGGGGCTTCGGGAGACCCAGTACTTC.